What follows describes a single T cell receptor beta chain. What it binds is not known. The data originate from a study of T cells in localized non-small cell lung cancer. The assay was immunoSEQ multiplex PCR, and TCRdb's table has in-frame clones only and misses some. The sample records tens of thousands of clones, 88% being singletons. CDR1 SGHTA and CDR2 FQGTGA come from the germline V gene. This CDR3 spans 15 amino acids. V dropped 5 bases and J dropped 7 bases, with 17 bases sitting between them. Study findings and constraints: Higher blood T cell density tracked longer overall survival. Adjacent lung held a median 57 of the top 100 tumor clones. Peak T cell clonality was found in uninvolved adjacent lung, exceeding tumor.

The origin of this receptor is an older female donor with stage I squamous cell lung carcinoma. Sample: peripheral blood, taken before any cancer treatment. This chain uses TRBV7-3 with TRBJ1-4; TRBD1 might be the D (6 bases). The CDR3 bases are TGTGCCAGCAGCCTACTAGGGGGGGCTGGTGAAAAACTGTTTTTT. Protein product: CASSLLGGAGEKLFF.